This T cell receptor beta chain was captured in a study of T-cell memory formation after mild COVID-19. Findings and limits, study-wide: A second wave of clones peaked on day 37, and their SARS-CoV-2 specificity went unconfirmed.

TCRdb independently ran MiXCR on the 5' RACE reads; one entry per CDR3 protein. The table lists some 48,000 distinct CDR3 sequences, less than 15% of them singletons, with roughly a quarter in the top ten. Germline CDR1 and CDR2: LNHDA and SQIVND (reference sequence). CDR3 size: 15 residues. Deletions cut 4 bases from V and 3 bases from J, with 16 bases between. This clonotype was picked up a small number of times. What it recognizes is unknown. The source of this sequence is a man aged 18 to 35 who had mild COVID-19 (a few samples of this study predate the infection). Cell type and time point are not known. Sequenced material: PBMCs or a T cell subset sorted from them (not recorded which). J is TRBJ2-7 and V is TRBV19; possible D gene TRBD2, 6 bases. CDR3 sequence reads: CASSTVPSGGYEQYF. The CDR3 bases are TGTGCCAGTAGTACCGTCCCTTCCGGGGGCTACGAGCAGTACTTC. Together with reference TRBV19 and TRBJ2-7, the CDR3 gives the full variable domain: DGGITQSPKYLFRKEGQNVTLSCEQNLNHDAMYWYRQDPGQGLRLIYYSQIVNDFQKGDIAEGYSVSREKKESFPLTVTSAQKNPTAFYLCASSTVPSGGYEQYFGPGTRLTVT.